Reported below is one TCR beta chain. Its antigen is as yet unknown. ViraFEST expansion of antigen-specific CD4+ T cells with viral peptide pools preceded sequencing. Investigators separated out CD4+ T cells once 9 to 11 days of culture had passed. By PCR, the person was confirmed to have had SARS-CoV-2 infection between March and December 2020. Only in-frame clones appear in the TCRdb table, and some are missing; sequencing was by immunoSEQ multiplex PCR. The profile shows under 25,000 clones, around 76% of them singletons. This record comes from a study of vaccination effects on CD4 cells after COVID-19. Trimming at V came to 5 bases and at J to 3 bases, leaving 2 bases not matched to a gene. The CDR3 runs to 13 residues. Per the germline V gene, CDR1 is SGHRS and CDR2 is YFSETQ.

The chain joins TRBV5-1 to TRBJ1-1; 9 bases are shared with TRBD1. The source was CD4+ T cells from PBMCs cultured with SARS-CoV-2 spike peptides, collected before COVID-19 vaccination. The TCR was taken from a human donor who had a prior SARS-CoV-2 infection. The CDR3 region has the DNA TGCGCCAGCAGGACAGGGGGTCACACTGAAGCTTTCTTT. Its translation: CASRTGGHTEAFF. Together with reference TRBV5-1 and TRBJ1-1, the CDR3 gives the full variable domain: KAGVTQTPRYLIKTRGQQVTLSCSPISGHRSVSWYQQTPGQGLQFLFEYFSETQRNKGNFPGRFSGRQFSNSRSEMNVSTLELGDSALYLCASRTGGHTEAFFGQGTRLTVV.